This T cell receptor beta chain came from a study of blood T cell repertoires in COVID-19. As for the study in general: From the United States, Italy and Spain came samples of acute and convalescent COVID-19.

Authors' processing steps: Amplification of reference gene primers provided the estimated nucleated cell counts. Clones were sequenced by immunoSEQ multiplex PCR, and TCRdb holds only the in-frame ones, with some missing. D and trimming were read from the DNA, whereas the V and J calls and clone size are those reported in that table. Among over 200,000 clones listed, 65% to 90% were seen once. The V gene end was trimmed by 5 bases and the J gene end by 2 bases; junction bases not matched to a gene: 9. Germline-derived CDR1 and CDR2 are SGHRS and YFSETQ. The CDR3 contains 15 residues. The sample was peripheral blood. The TCR comes from a man between 40 and 49 years old who had recovered from COVID-19. The J gene is TRBJ2-7, the V gene TRBV5-1; 8 bases are a match to TRBD2. The CDR3: CASRDGTRGTYEQYF. CDR3 sequence (DNA): TGCGCCAGCAGGGACGGGACTAGAGGGACCTACGAGCAGTACTTC.